This T cell receptor beta chain was recorded in a study of T cell responses to AZD1222 COVID-19 vaccine (dated by TCRdb to about 2021). In the study overall: TCR sequencing covered over 230 trial participants: about 210 given two doses of AZD1222 and about 26 given two doses of MenACWY control vaccine. Trial participants were enrolled by age into 18-55, 56-69 and 70-plus year subgroups, with around 150, 28 and 57 TCR-sequenced participants respectively. Paper-wide results and their limitations: Because no day 14 peak-response samples were available, repertoires were characterized only after the peak T cell response. CD4 TCRs associated with the vaccine covered the entire spike protein, and the dominant responses were in regions 160-218 and 743-854. Participants were mostly white British and included more females than males, and it was suggested by the authors that clonal diversity may have been underestimated. Reportedly, close to half of the unique spike-specific TCRs recognized epitopes lying outside the regions that are mutated in the B.1.351 and B.1.1.7 variants. After two AZD1222 doses, spike-specific TCR breadth and depth were significantly higher than at day 0 and than in MenACWY recipients. In the small 56-69-year group, the increase in depth fell short of significance, most likely because of low power. Conclusions about previously exposed vaccinees are limited, since just 5 to 7 AZD1222 recipients were seropositive for SARS-CoV-2 at baseline.

The CDR3 regions of human TCRbeta chains were subjected to immunosequencing. Regarding the original processing steps: TCRs in the repertoires were compared against a reference library of SARS-CoV-2-specific TCRs that had been generated with the MIRA antigen-specificity platform. Breadth meant the fraction of unique TCRs that were SARS-CoV-2-associated, whereas depth meant the fraction of total T cells that were SARS-CoV-2-associated. Each spike-specific TCR was assigned to its reactive spike region and to a CD4 or CD8 class using the MIRA data. Log10-transformed breadth and depth values were compared by one-way ANOVA with Sidak's multiple comparisons tests. Entries here come from immuneACCESS through TCRdb and include only in-frame sequences with V and J called. Some clones fail to appear in such tables; in the studies checked, an unresolved V gene covers under half of the shortfall, and the cause of the remainder is unknown. Clone size and V and J calls were adopted from that table, with D and trimming inferred from the DNA. In this sample the table shows around 71,000 clones, 80% of which occur a single time. Around 15% of the sample belongs to the ten largest clones.

CDR1 SGHTA and CDR2 FQGNSA were looked up in the germline V gene. Counted from cysteine to phenylalanine, this CDR3 has 11 amino acids. Only the CDR3 DNA stays, 33 bases, in frame from base 1. A distance of 7 bases separates the germline ends of V and J, which lose 6 bases and 5 bases respectively. Points on this clone: Which antigen it targets is not known. Per-base quality was not reported, and no clone a single base away is much larger than it.

The sample's time point, from its label and the paper: about 28 days (+/-7) after the second vaccine dose. AZD1222 recipients with second doses at about 4 weeks or about 12 weeks were pooled, because spike-specific TCR depth and breadth did not differ between schedules. Samples from vaccinated people were obtained from the UK trials COV001 and COV002, which included a single-blind randomized controlled phase 2/3 trial of AZD1222 (ChAdOx1 nCoV-19) in healthy adults. Trial participant PBMC samples were collected at day 0 and day 28 after the second dose for TCRbeta chain sequencing. The chain was built from TRBV7-2 and TRBJ1-2, with the identity of the D gene unclear. The source is an adult who received the AZD1222 COVID-19 vaccine. The material was peripheral blood, obtained 28 days after the second AZD1222 dose. The nucleotides are TGTGCCAGCAGTTCCAGATATGGCTACACCTTC. Translated, it reads CASSSRYGYTF.